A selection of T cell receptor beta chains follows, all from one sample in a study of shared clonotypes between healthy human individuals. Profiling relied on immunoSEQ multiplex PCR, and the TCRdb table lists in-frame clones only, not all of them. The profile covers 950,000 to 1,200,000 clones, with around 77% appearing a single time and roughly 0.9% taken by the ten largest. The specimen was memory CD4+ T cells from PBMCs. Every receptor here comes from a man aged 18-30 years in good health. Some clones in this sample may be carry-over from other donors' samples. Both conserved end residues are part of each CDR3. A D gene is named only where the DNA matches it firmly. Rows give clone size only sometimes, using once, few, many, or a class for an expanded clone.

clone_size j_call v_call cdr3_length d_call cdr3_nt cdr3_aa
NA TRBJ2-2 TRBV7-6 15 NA TGTGCCAGCAGCTTGGGGCAGGGAGTCTCCGGGGAGCTGTTTTTT CASSLGQGVSGELFF
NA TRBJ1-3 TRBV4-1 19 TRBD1 TGCGCCAGCAGCCAGGGGGGAAGTAGGGACAGGGGATATGGAAACACCATATATTTT CASSQGGSRDRGYGNTIYF
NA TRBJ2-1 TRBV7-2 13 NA TGTGCCAGCAGCGTCCCGGGTCCCCTGGAGCAGTTCTTC CASSVPGPLEQFF
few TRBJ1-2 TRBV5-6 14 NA TGTGCCAGCAGCTCCGTATTAGGACACTATGGCTACACCTTC CASSSVLGHYGYTF
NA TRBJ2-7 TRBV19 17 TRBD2 TGTGCCAGTAGTATAGGAGGTGGGCTAGCGGAGCCTGGCGAGCAGTACTTC CASSIGGGLAEPGEQYF
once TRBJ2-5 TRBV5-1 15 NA TGCGCCAGCAGCTTGGTGGGCCGAGAGGGAGAGACCCAGTACTTC CASSLVGREGETQYF
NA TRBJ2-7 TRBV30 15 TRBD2 TGTGCCTGGAGCCAAGGGGGGACTAGCTCCTACGAGCAGTACTTC CAWSQGGTSSYEQYF
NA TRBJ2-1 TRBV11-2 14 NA TGTGCCAGCAGCTTAACGGGGTTACAGTACGGGCAGTTCTTC CASSLTGLQYGQFF
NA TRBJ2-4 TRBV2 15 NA TGTGCCAGCAGTGTACAGGGACTAGCCAAAAACATTCAGTACTTC CASSVQGLAKNIQYF
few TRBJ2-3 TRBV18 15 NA TGTGCCAGCTCCTTCGGGGGAGTTAACACAGATACGCAGTATTTT CASSFGGVNTDTQYF
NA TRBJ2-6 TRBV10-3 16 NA TGTGCCATCAGCACGGTAATGGGGCCTGGGGCCAACGTCCTGACTTTC CAISTVMGPGANVLTF
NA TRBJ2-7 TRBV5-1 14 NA TGCGCCAGCAGCTTGTTGGCTCAAGCCTACGAGCAGTACTTC CASSLLAQAYEQYF
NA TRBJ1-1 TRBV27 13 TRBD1 TGTGCCAGCAGTTACAGGACAGGTGGCCAAGCTTTCTTT CASSYRTGGQAFF
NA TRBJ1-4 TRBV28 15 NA TGTGCCAGCAGTGCCCCCGGGACGGGCAATGAAAAACTGTTTTTT CASSAPGTGNEKLFF
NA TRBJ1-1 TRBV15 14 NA TGTGCCACCAGCAGTTCGGACAGGAACACTGAAGCTTTCTTT CATSSSDRNTEAFF
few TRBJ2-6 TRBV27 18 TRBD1 TGTGCCAGCACCAAAAGGGGGACAGCTGCTTCTGGGGCCAACGTCCTGACTTTC CASTKRGTAASGANVLTF
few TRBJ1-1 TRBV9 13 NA TGTGCCAGCAGCGTTTCCCTGAACACTGAAGCTTTCTTT CASSVSLNTEAFF